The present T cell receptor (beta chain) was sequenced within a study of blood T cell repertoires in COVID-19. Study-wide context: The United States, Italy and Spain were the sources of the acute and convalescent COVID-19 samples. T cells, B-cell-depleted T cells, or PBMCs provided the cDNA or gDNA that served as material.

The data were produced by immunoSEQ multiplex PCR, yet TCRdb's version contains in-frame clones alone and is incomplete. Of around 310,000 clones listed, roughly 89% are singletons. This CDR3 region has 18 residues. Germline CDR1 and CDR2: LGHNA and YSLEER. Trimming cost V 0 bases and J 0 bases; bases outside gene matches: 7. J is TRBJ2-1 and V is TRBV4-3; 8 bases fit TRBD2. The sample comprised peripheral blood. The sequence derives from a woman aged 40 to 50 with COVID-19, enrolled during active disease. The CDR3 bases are TGCGCCAGCAGCCAAGATCCTAGCGGGTTAATCTCCTACAATGAGCAGTTCTTC. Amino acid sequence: CASSQDPSGLISYNEQFF.